The rows below give T cell receptor beta chains drawn from one sample of a study of cytomegalovirus exposure and HLA in healthy donors. Produced via immunoSEQ multiplex PCR; TCRdb's table is partial and in-frame only. The sample carries 150,000 to 200,000 clones, about 82% recorded once. Sequenced sample: PBMCs. These receptors originate from a woman younger than 45 in good health and CMV-seropositive. The CDR3 runs from the conserved cysteine through the conserved F or W. The D gene is left open where the match is weak. Clone size, where shown, is once, few, many, or a class for clones that have expanded.

TRBD1	TRBJ1-2	NA	14	TRBV27	TGTGCCAGCGGGCGGGACAGAGGGGCGTATGGCTACACCTTC	CASGRDRGAYGYTF
TRBD2	TRBJ2-3	few	15	TRBV19	TGTGCCAGTAGTACCGGGGGGAGGCTCACAGATACGCAGTATTTT	CASSTGGRLTDTQYF
NA	TRBJ2-4	NA	15	TRBV28	TGTGCCAGCTCCTTTCAGGGTAGAGCCAAAAACATTCAGTACTTC	CASSFQGRAKNIQYF
NA	TRBJ1-2	NA	14	TRBV6-6	TGTGCCAGCAGTTACTCGTCAGGGATCGATGGCTACACCTTC	CASSYSSGIDGYTF
TRBD1	TRBJ2-7	NA	16	TRBV5-4	TGTGCCAGCAGCTTGGCCAACAGGGGTTTCTCCTACGAGCAGTACTTC	CASSLANRGFSYEQYF
NA	TRBJ2-7	NA	14	TRBV10-3	TGTGCCACGATGAAGAAGGACAGCTCCTACGAGCAGTACTTC	CATMKKDSSYEQYF
NA	TRBJ2-7	NA	15	TRBV7-7	TGTGCCAGCAGCCCCAGTGGAGGGGAGGTTGACGAGCAGTACTTC	CASSPSGGEVDEQYF
TRBD1	TRBJ1-3	NA	16	TRBV10-1	TGCGCCAGCAGTGATCCTGGACAGGGGTCTGGAAACACCATATATTTT	CASSDPGQGSGNTIYF
NA	TRBJ1-5	few	15	TRBV5-4	TGTGCCAGCAGCTTGGGAACAGGAACAGGTCAGCCCCAGCATTTT	CASSLGTGTGQPQHF
TRBD1	TRBJ1-1	few	17	TRBV15	TGTGCCACCAGTTCGATACAGGGGGTTTGGATGAACACTGAAGCTTTCTTT	CATSSIQGVWMNTEAFF
TRBD1	TRBJ1-1	NA	13	TRBV6-1	TGTGCCGTGGGACAGGCGATGAACACTGAAGCTTTCTTT	CAVGQAMNTEAFF
NA	TRBJ2-3	once	14	TRBV7-3	TGTGCCAGCAGCTTGGGCGGGGCGGCAGATACGCAGTATTTT	CASSLGGAADTQYF
NA	TRBJ2-7	NA	13	TRBV30	TGTGCCTGGAGTGTAGGGGGAGCCTACGAGCAGTACTTC	CAWSVGGAYEQYF
NA	TRBJ2-1	NA	12	TRBV7-3	TGTGCCAGCAGCTTGGCGGGGCGGGAGCAGTTCTTC	CASSLAGREQFF
NA	TRBJ1-1	NA	13	TRBV27	TGTGCCAGCAGCTCCCGTCCAGGGACAGAAGCTTTCTTT	CASSSRPGTEAFF
NA	TRBJ2-5	NA	15	TRBV2	TGTGCCAGCACCTTGAGGTTGGGAGTAAGTCTACCTACGTACTTC	CASTLRLGVSLPTYF
NA	TRBJ1-5	NA	13	TRBV19	TGTGCCAGTAGTATAGCCCCAAATCAGCCCCAGCATTTT	CASSIAPNQPQHF
TRBD1	TRBJ2-7	NA	13	TRBV10-3	TGTGCCATCAGTGCGACAGGGATGTACGAGCAGTACTTC	CAISATGMYEQYF
NA	TRBJ2-3	NA	15	TRBV5-5	TGTGCCAGCAGCTCTTTAGGGGGAAGGACAGATACGCAGTATTTT	CASSSLGGRTDTQYF
TRBD1	TRBJ1-2	NA	16	TRBV11-2	TGTGCCAGCAGCTTAAGGTCCAGGGGGCTTGTGGATGGCTACACCTTC	CASSLRSRGLVDGYTF
NA	TRBJ2-1	NA	16	TRBV18	TGTGCCAGCTCACCACAAGGAGGAGGGAGCTACAATGAGCAGTTCTTC	CASSPQGGGSYNEQFF
TRBD1	TRBJ2-7	once	15	TRBV6-1	TGTGCCAGCGTCCGGGACAGGGTTCGGGCCTACGAGCAGTACTTC	CASVRDRVRAYEQYF
TRBD1	TRBJ2-3	NA	15	TRBV6-5	TGTGCCAGCAGCAGGCTGGGACAGAACACAGATACGCAGTATTTT	CASSRLGQNTDTQYF
TRBD2	TRBJ2-7	NA	15	TRBV18	TGTGCCAGCTCACCACTAGCGGGGGCCGGCGGCGAGCAGTACTTC	CASSPLAGAGGEQYF
NA	TRBJ1-6	NA	14	TRBV6-1	TGTGCCAGCAGTGAGGTCTCTAATAATTCACCCCTCCACTTT	CASSEVSNNSPLHF
NA	TRBJ2-1	NA	13	TRBV5-1	TGCGCCAGCAGCTTGGGACAACACAATGAGCAGTTCTTC	CASSLGQHNEQFF
TRBD1	TRBJ2-7	NA	15	TRBV6-1	TGTGCCAGCAGTGAACGTCCAACAGGGGCCTACGAGCAGTACTTC	CASSERPTGAYEQYF
NA	TRBJ1-3	NA	13	TRBV5-4	TGTGCCAGCAGCCCAGGGGCCGAGAACACCATATATTTT	CASSPGAENTIYF
NA	TRBJ1-2	NA	14	TRBV7-9	TGTTCCAGCAGCTTAGGGACACCGAGCTTCGGCTACACCTTC	CSSSLGTPSFGYTF
NA	TRBJ1-2	NA	14	TRBV7-6	TGTGCCAGCAGCCGATTCCGGGATACCTATGGCTACACCTTC	CASSRFRDTYGYTF
NA	TRBJ2-3	NA	13	TRBV7-2	TGTGCCAGCAGCTTAGGACTAGTGGGTACGCAGTATTTT	CASSLGLVGTQYF
NA	TRBJ1-1	NA	16	TRBV4-3	TGCGCCAGCAGCCAAGGACGTGGGGGGGGATACAGTGAAGCTTTCTTT	CASSQGRGGGYSEAFF